The source of this T cell receptor (beta chain) is a study of blood T cell repertoires in COVID-19. The overall study: Samples representing acute and convalescent COVID-19 were sourced from the United States, Italy and Spain. T cells, B-cell-depleted T cells, or PBMCs provided the cDNA or gDNA that served as material.

How the authors handled the data: Reference gene primers were amplified, and this amplification served to estimate nucleated cell counts. Assay used: immunoSEQ multiplex PCR; TCRdb lists only in-frame clones, some missing. The V and J calls and clone size come from that table; D and trimming were worked out from the DNA. The data show approximately 220,000 clones, approximately 90% seen once. V lost 0 bases and J lost 3; bases outside the gene matches: 2. CDR1 MNHEY and CDR2 SMNVEV come from the germline V gene (reference sequence). The CDR3 runs 15 residues. The genes are TRBV27 and TRBJ2-1, with 7 positions matching TRBD2. The specimen sequenced was peripheral blood. The sequence was obtained from a man in his forties or fifties with acute or convalescent COVID-19. CDR3 region: CASSLSSGGYNEQFF. CDR3 DNA: TGTGCCAGCAGTTTATCTTCGGGAGGCTACAATGAGCAGTTCTTC.